This T cell receptor (beta chain) stems from a study of a mutant IDH1 vaccine in newly diagnosed glioma. About the study: Vaccines were first given 4-6 weeks after radiotherapy alone, or with temozolomide cycles. Averaging about 37 years of age, treated patients were approximately 62% male and about 38% female. Previous treatment comprised radiotherapy, temozolomide, or both, mostly both.

The method was immunoSEQ multiplex PCR; TCRdb's version includes in-frame clones alone and lacks a portion of them. The table includes approximately 36,000 clones, 80% detected once. The time point is: week 11, during vaccination. It was 300 ug of mutant IDH1 20-mer peptide that made up each vaccine dose, given with topical imiquimod. Turning to this clone: What it recognizes is unknown.

This CDR3 has 15 amino acids. Losses at the gene ends were 5 bases for V and 8 bases for J; bases not matched to a gene: 12. CDR1 and CDR2 from the germline V gene are SQVTM and ANQGSEA. The TCR originated in a woman aged 25 to 39 with glioma. Some clones in this sample may be carry-over from other donors' samples. The chain uses TRBV29-1 and TRBJ2-1; 10 nucleotides match TRBD2. Sequencing used peripheral blood mononuclear cells (PBMCs), obtained from a glioma patient whose treatment included an IDH1 peptide vaccine. DNA of the CDR3: TGCAGCGTTAGGGAAGCGGCTAGCGGGAGATATGAGCAGTTCTTC. As protein: CSVREAASGRYEQFF.